This entry describes one T cell receptor beta chain. Antigen: not known. At the time of sampling, donors were nominally healthy, though unrecorded immune exposures were likely. 60 Vbeta and 13 Jbeta primers were used in PCR. Libraries were prepared by immunoSEQ multiplex PCR; TCRdb keeps only in-frame clonotypes and omits some of them. The sample records some 98,000 clones, about 81% being singletons. These data belong to a study of cytomegalovirus exposure and HLA in healthy donors. Whole-study results and caveats: Common viral pathogens seemed, in a later analysis, to connect with several of the most significant clusters.

The CDR3 contains 16 residues. V shed 1 base and J shed 4 bases, with 13 bases lying between them. CDR1 and CDR2 from the germline V gene are SGHVS and FNYEAQ. The material sequenced was PBMCs. The sequence derives from a man between 35 and 55 years old in good health and CMV-seronegative. The chain uses TRBV7-6 and TRBJ2-2, with a possible D match to TRBD1 (5 bases). CDR3 sequence: CASSLGTRTSTGELFF. DNA of the CDR3: TGTGCCAGCAGCTTAGGGACGAGGACAAGCACCGGGGAGCTGTTTTTT.